This paragraph covers one T cell receptor beta chain sequence. It lacks a known antigen. The record has no base qualities; no much larger clone is one base away. To sequence the TCRbeta CDR3 region, genomic DNA was isolated from the sorted cells. The immunoSEQ Assay was used for sequencing of TCRbeta CDR3 regions. Sourced from immuneACCESS, this table was stored by TCRdb with only in-frame sequences that have V and J called. A share of the clones is absent; for the studies checked, an unresolved V gene accounts for under half, and the remainder has no known explanation. The sample table holds tens of thousands of clones, of which 88% were seen once. The leading ten clones occupy about 1% of the sample. This sample stems from a study of OX40 agonist ivuxolimab in advanced cancers. At the level of the whole study: The costimulatory receptor OX40 (CD134) was targeted by ivuxolimab, a fully human IgG2 agonistic monoclonal antibody. The paper describes the monotherapy dose-escalation part (N of about 54 patients) of the phase I trial of ivuxolimab. Peripheral TCRbeta sequencing was intended to test whether TCR sequence diversity was altered and clonal T-cell expansion was caused by ivuxolimab. In the dose-escalation cohort, more than 75% of patients were male, and the mean age was roughly 60 years, with a range of roughly 20 to 80. Patients were allowed to have had prior anti-PD-1, anti-PD-L1 or anti-CTLA-4 therapy, and roughly two fifths of the dose-escalation patients had been treated with checkpoint inhibitors. Of the approximately 50 patients in dose escalation, approximately 20 had hepatocellular carcinoma, about 15 had melanoma, 9 had renal cell carcinoma and 9 had head and neck cancer. Partial responses occurred in three dose-escalation patients, of whom one had hepatocellular carcinoma and two had cutaneous melanoma. Intravenous ivuxolimab was administered to patients every 2 weeks at six dose levels: 0.01, 0.1, 0.3, 1.5, 3 and 10 mg/kg. Overall results and qualifications from the work: At doses of 0.1 to 3.0 mg/kg, clonal expansion of both CD4+ and CD8+ blood T cells was observed from baseline to week 6. After ivuxolimab, expanded clones were on average more numerous among CD8+ T cells than among CD4+ T cells. Which antigens the clonally expanded peripheral T cells were specific for was not determined. Partial responders in the 0.1-3.0 mg/kg groups had among the lowest normalized peripheral clonal expansion, especially among CD8+ T cells. Low levels of normalized T-cell clonal expansion were also seen in some patients who did not respond.

V loses 2 bases of germline sequence and J loses 1 base, and the interval between the two ends is 17 bases. The CDR3 starts with the cysteine, ends with the phenylalanine, and has 17 residues. Only the CDR3 DNA stays, 51 bases, in frame from base 1. Patients with a history of autoimmune disease or receiving systemic immunosuppression were excluded from the trial. Peripheral blood for TCR sequencing was collected from all dose cohorts at baseline, on cycle 4 day 1, and on cycle 7 day 1. Samples were obtained from an open-label, multicenter, first-in-human phase I dose-escalation trial of ivuxolimab. Adults with locally advanced or metastatic head and neck squamous cell, hepatocellular, melanoma or renal cell carcinoma were enrolled in the trial. Before TCR sequencing, CD4+ and CD8+ T cells were separately sorted from peripheral blood.

In this chain, TRBV23-1 is recombined with TRBJ1-1; the D gene is perhaps TRBD1, from 6 matching bases. TRBV23-1 is reported as an ORF; its role is uncertain. The clonotype comes from an adult with an advanced solid tumor such as melanoma, head and neck, liver or kidney cancer. The sample was CD4+ or CD8+ T cells sorted from blood, taken in a trial of the OX40 agonist ivuxolimab. At the DNA level, the sequence is TGCGCCAGCAGTCAAAAAGAACCCAGGGGCGAGAACACTGAAGCTTTCTTT. Translated, it gives CASSQKEPRGENTEAFF.